Shown below are 2 T cell receptor beta chains from a single sample sequenced in a study of T-cell memory formation after mild COVID-19. A single record per CDR3 protein comes from TCRdb applying MiXCR to the 5' RACE reads. The sample has some 250,000 distinct CDR3 sequences; roughly 9.4% are singletons. The sample consisted of PBMCs or a T cell subset sorted from them (not recorded which). Receptors were obtained from a man younger than 35 who had mild COVID-19 (a few samples of this study predate the infection). Cell type and time point are not known.

This clonotype appeared many times. The genes are TRBV9 and TRBJ2-2, with D tentatively TRBD2 (6 bases). Germline V CDR1 and CDR2: SGDLS, YYNGEE. CDR3 length: 15 amino acids. V lost 4 bases and J lost 1, with 11 bases in between. CDR3 amino acids: CASSSRAGNTGELFF. Here the CDR3 DNA reads TGTGCCAGCAGCTCCAGAGCGGGGAACACCGGGGAGCTGTTTTTT.

This clonotype turned up a few times. The rearrangement joins TRBV28 to TRBJ2-1, with 8 bases fitting TRBD1. The J segment lost 4 bases and the V segment lost 3 bases, leaving 5 bases of the junction unmatched. CDR3 size: 15 residues. Germline V gene lookup returns CDR1 MDHEN and CDR2 SYDVKM. The CDR3 bases are TGTGCCAGCAGTTTGCAGGGGGCCGGTTACAATGAGCAGTTCTTC. It encodes CASSLQGAGYNEQFF.